Listed below are T cell receptor beta chains from one sample, sequenced in a study of blood T cell repertoires in COVID-19. Data came from immunoSEQ multiplex PCR; TCRdb stores just in-frame clones and leaves some out. The sample has 52,000 or so clones, 82% seen once; the top ten hold 14%. The sample consisted of peripheral blood. These TCRs come from a human donor in a cohort sampled during active COVID-19. Both conserved end residues are part of each CDR3. A D gene is named only where the DNA matches it firmly. Part of the rows lack a size; the others show once, few, many or a class for expanded clones.

D	size	V	J	DNA	CDR3
TRBD1	.	TRBV7-2	TRBJ1-1	TGTGCCAGCAGCAAATGGACAGGGACAGGGGGTGAAGCTTTCTTT	CASSKWTGTGGEAFF
TRBD2	.	TRBV6-4	TRBJ2-2	TGTGCCAGCAGTTTTGCTAGCGGGGCTGAGCTGTTTTTT	CASSFASGAELFF
.	few	TRBV10-3	TRBJ2-7	TGTGCCATCAGTGGGTCCGAAAGGGACACAGGATCCTACGAGCAGTACTTC	CAISGSERDTGSYEQYF
.	.	TRBV19	TRBJ1-1	TGTGCCAGTAGTGAATACAGGGTATCCACTGAAGCTTTCTTT	CASSEYRVSTEAFF
.	.	TRBV6-2/TRBV6-3	TRBJ2-5	TGTGCCAGCAGCCCCTACCCCCTCGAGACCCAGTACTTC	CASSPYPLETQYF
.	few	TRBV3-1/TRBV3-2	TRBJ1-5	TGTGCCAGCAGCCAAGATATAGGGGGCAATCAGCCCCAGCATTTT	CASSQDIGGNQPQHF
.	.	TRBV5-6	TRBJ1-3	TGTGCCAGCAGCTTGGGGCGGGGGGCGTTCTCTGGAAACACCATATATTTT	CASSLGRGAFSGNTIYF
TRBD1	.	TRBV6-2/TRBV6-3	TRBJ2-7	TGTGCCAGCAGTTGGACAGGGAGGACCTACGAGCAGTACTTC	CASSWTGRTYEQYF
TRBD1	.	TRBV6-5	TRBJ2-2	TGTGCCACCCTCCGACAGGGTAACACCGGGGAGCTGTTTTTT	CATLRQGNTGELFF
TRBD1	.	TRBV19	TRBJ2-1	TGTGCCAGTAGTATTTCCGGGACAGCAACCTACAATGAGCAGTTCTTC	CASSISGTATYNEQFF
.	.	TRBV7-7	TRBJ2-5	TGTGCCAGCAGCTTAGATCACAGGGTGGGAGAGACCCAGTACTTC	CASSLDHRVGETQYF
TRBD1	.	TRBV27	TRBJ2-2	TGTGCCAAGGGACAGGGGGAAACCGGGGAGCTGTTTTTT	CAKGQGETGELFF
.	.	TRBV9	TRBJ2-7	TGTGCCAGCAGCGTAGACTTAGGAGCTACCTACGAGCAGTACTTC	CASSVDLGATYEQYF
.	few	TRBV3-1/TRBV3-2	TRBJ1-5	TGTGCCAGCAGCCCTCGTTGGGGCGGCAATCAGCCCCAGCATTTT	CASSPRWGGNQPQHF
TRBD1	.	TRBV28	TRBJ1-6	TGTGCCAGCAGTTTTCAGGGGGGCACCTTATCCCTCCACTTT	CASSFQGGTLSLHF
.	.	TRBV27	TRBJ1-5	TGTGCCAGCAGTGCAGGGATCCATCAGCCCCAGCATTTT	CASSAGIHQPQHF
TRBD1	.	TRBV6-5	TRBJ1-1	TGTGCCAGCAGACCCGGGACAGGGAAGAACACTGAAGCTTTCTTT	CASRPGTGKNTEAFF
.	.	TRBV30	TRBJ2-2	TGTGCCTGGAGTTACCGAGGGAGCATGGCCGGGGAGCTGTTTTTT	CAWSYRGSMAGELFF
.	.	TRBV11-2	TRBJ2-3	TGTGCCAGCAGCACTCTCCAATGGAGCCCCTTTACAGATACGCAGTATTTT	CASSTLQWSPFTDTQYF
TRBD2	.	TRBV11-2	TRBJ2-2	TGTGCCAGCAGCTTAGGGGCTAGCGGAGCGAACACCGGGGAGCTGTTTTTT	CASSLGASGANTGELFF
.	.	TRBV5-1	TRBJ2-5	TGCGCCAGCAGCTTCCCGGTTGGCCTCGGGGAGACCCAGTACTTC	CASSFPVGLGETQYF
TRBD1	once	TRBV7-8	TRBJ1-1	TGTGCCAGCAGCCCAGGGGACAGGGGGCAAGGCACTGAAGCTTTCTTT	CASSPGDRGQGTEAFF
TRBD2	few	TRBV6-1	TRBJ2-3	TGTGCCAGCAGTGTTCTAGCGGGGGGACTCACAGATACGCAGTATTTT	CASSVLAGGLTDTQYF
.	.	TRBV14	TRBJ1-2	TGTGCCAGCAGCCAAGATTGGAGGACAGTCGGTGGCTACACCTTC	CASSQDWRTVGGYTF
.	few	TRBV12-3/TRBV12-4	TRBJ2-2	TGTGCCTGGGCGGGGAACACCGGGGAGCTGTTTTTT	CAWAGNTGELFF
.	.	TRBV18	TRBJ2-7	TGTGCCAGCTCTAGGGATCAGGGCGCCTACGAGCAGTACTTC	CASSRDQGAYEQYF
TRBD1	.	TRBV7-7	TRBJ2-7	TGTGCTAGCAGCTTAGGTTCGACAGGGCTCTACGAGCAGTACTTC	CASSLGSTGLYEQYF
.	.	TRBV18	TRBJ1-5	TGTGCCAGCTCACCAAGTCAGGTTGGTCAGCCCCAGCATTTT	CASSPSQVGQPQHF
TRBD1	.	TRBV6-6	TRBJ2-2	TGTGCCAGCAGCACCCGGGACAGGGTCACCGGGGAGCTGTTTTTT	CASSTRDRVTGELFF
TRBD1	.	TRBV5-5	TRBJ1-3	TGTGCCAGCAGCTTCCCTGGACAGGGGAACACCATATATTTT	CASSFPGQGNTIYF
.	.	TRBV4-1	TRBJ2-3	TGCGCCAGCAGCCAAGACGACAGACTTAGCACAGATACGCAGTATTTT	CASSQDDRLSTDTQYF
TRBD2	.	TRBV9	TRBJ2-2	TGTGCCAGCAGCGCATTGACTAGCGGGACCGGGGAGCTGTTTTTT	CASSALTSGTGELFF
TRBD1	.	TRBV19	TRBJ1-1	TGTGCCAGTAGTACAGGACAGGGTCTGGATTCTTTCTTT	CASSTGQGLDSFF
.	.	TRBV18	TRBJ1-4	TGTGCCAGCTCCCGGGGTCGGGTTCAAAATGAAAAACTGTTTTTT	CASSRGRVQNEKLFF
.	.	TRBV24-1	TRBJ1-2	TGTGCCACCAGTGTTCGGGACTCTAACTATGGCTACACCTTC	CATSVRDSNYGYTF
TRBD2	.	TRBV14	TRBJ2-3	TGTGCCAGCAGCCCAATCCGGGGACTAGCGGGGAGCGATACGCAGTATTTT	CASSPIRGLAGSDTQYF
TRBD2	.	TRBV29-1	TRBJ2-4	TGCAGCGTCAATCTAGCGGTGGGGAACATTCAGTACTTC	CSVNLAVGNIQYF
.	.	TRBV29-1	TRBJ1-5	TGCAGCGTTGCGGGTGGTGGGGCGTTTGAGCCCCAGCATTTT	CSVAGGGAFEPQHF
.	.	TRBV18	TRBJ2-2	TGTGCCAGCTCACCACTGGAGGGGCGGGCCACCGGGGAGCTGTTTTTT	CASSPLEGRATGELFF
.	once	TRBV25-1	TRBJ1-2	TGTGCCAGCAGTGATGCGACAGGCGACCATGGCTACACCTTC	CASSDATGDHGYTF
.	.	TRBV10-2	TRBJ1-2	TGCGCCAGCAGTGGGACTCTGGAAGGCTACACCTTC	CASSGTLEGYTF
TRBD2	.	TRBV24-1	TRBJ2-1	TGTGCCACCAGTGTGGCAGCGGGAAGCTTTCTCGGCAATGAGCAGTTCTTC	CATSVAAGSFLGNEQFF
.	.	TRBV6-2/TRBV6-3	TRBJ1-1	TGTGCCAGCAGTTACGTTCCAGGGGTTGAAGCTTTCTTT	CASSYVPGVEAFF
TRBD1	once	TRBV7-9	TRBJ1-2	TGTGCCAGCAGCACGGACCTCCAGGGGGCGGGCTACACCTTC	CASSTDLQGAGYTF
.	.	TRBV9	TRBJ2-2	TGTGCCAGCAGCGTAGGGCAGAACACCGGGGAGCTGTTTTTT	CASSVGQNTGELFF
.	few	TRBV10-3	TRBJ2-3	TGTGCCATCAGGCAGGCGGGGCGGGGCACAGATACGCAGTATTTT	CAIRQAGRGTDTQYF
TRBD2	.	TRBV7-9	TRBJ2-5	TGTGCCAGCAGCCCCCTCGGGAGGGCGAATGAAGAGACCCAGTACTTC	CASSPLGRANEETQYF
.	.	TRBV6-6	TRBJ1-2	TGTGCCAGCAGTTACGAAGGGGAGGAGGGGGGCTACACCTTC	CASSYEGEEGGYTF
TRBD1	few	TRBV7-9	TRBJ1-2	TGTGCCAGCAGCTTCAGGGGGCCGAATGGCTACACCTTC	CASSFRGPNGYTF
.	.	TRBV7-9	TRBJ1-5	TGTGCCAGCAGCTTAGGGAGTCAGCCCCAGCATTTT	CASSLGSQPQHF
.	once	TRBV28	TRBJ2-1	TGTGCCAGCATAGGGACACTGCCTTCAAATGAGCAGTTCTTC	CASIGTLPSNEQFF
TRBD1	.	TRBV5-4	TRBJ1-2	TGTGCCATCACAGGGGGCGTCCGTACTGGCTACACCTTC	CAITGGVRTGYTF
.	once	TRBV18	TRBJ2-1	TGTGCCAGCTCACCACTAGACTCAAGCTCCTACAATGAGCAGTTCTTC	CASSPLDSSSYNEQFF